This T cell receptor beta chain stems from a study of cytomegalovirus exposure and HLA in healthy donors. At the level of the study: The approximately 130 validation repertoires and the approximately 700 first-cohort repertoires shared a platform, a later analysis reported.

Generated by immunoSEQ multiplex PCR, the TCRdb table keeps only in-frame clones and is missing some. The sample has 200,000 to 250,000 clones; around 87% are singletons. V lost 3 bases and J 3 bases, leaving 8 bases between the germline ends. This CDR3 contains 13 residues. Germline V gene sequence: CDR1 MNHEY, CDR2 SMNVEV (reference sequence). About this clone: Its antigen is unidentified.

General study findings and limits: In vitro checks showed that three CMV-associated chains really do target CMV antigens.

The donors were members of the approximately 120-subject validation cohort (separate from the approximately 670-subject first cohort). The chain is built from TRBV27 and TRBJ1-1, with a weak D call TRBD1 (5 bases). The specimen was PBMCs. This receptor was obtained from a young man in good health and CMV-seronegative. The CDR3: CASSFVGDTEAFF. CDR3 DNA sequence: TGTGCCAGCAGTTTCGTAGGGGACACTGAAGCTTTCTTT.